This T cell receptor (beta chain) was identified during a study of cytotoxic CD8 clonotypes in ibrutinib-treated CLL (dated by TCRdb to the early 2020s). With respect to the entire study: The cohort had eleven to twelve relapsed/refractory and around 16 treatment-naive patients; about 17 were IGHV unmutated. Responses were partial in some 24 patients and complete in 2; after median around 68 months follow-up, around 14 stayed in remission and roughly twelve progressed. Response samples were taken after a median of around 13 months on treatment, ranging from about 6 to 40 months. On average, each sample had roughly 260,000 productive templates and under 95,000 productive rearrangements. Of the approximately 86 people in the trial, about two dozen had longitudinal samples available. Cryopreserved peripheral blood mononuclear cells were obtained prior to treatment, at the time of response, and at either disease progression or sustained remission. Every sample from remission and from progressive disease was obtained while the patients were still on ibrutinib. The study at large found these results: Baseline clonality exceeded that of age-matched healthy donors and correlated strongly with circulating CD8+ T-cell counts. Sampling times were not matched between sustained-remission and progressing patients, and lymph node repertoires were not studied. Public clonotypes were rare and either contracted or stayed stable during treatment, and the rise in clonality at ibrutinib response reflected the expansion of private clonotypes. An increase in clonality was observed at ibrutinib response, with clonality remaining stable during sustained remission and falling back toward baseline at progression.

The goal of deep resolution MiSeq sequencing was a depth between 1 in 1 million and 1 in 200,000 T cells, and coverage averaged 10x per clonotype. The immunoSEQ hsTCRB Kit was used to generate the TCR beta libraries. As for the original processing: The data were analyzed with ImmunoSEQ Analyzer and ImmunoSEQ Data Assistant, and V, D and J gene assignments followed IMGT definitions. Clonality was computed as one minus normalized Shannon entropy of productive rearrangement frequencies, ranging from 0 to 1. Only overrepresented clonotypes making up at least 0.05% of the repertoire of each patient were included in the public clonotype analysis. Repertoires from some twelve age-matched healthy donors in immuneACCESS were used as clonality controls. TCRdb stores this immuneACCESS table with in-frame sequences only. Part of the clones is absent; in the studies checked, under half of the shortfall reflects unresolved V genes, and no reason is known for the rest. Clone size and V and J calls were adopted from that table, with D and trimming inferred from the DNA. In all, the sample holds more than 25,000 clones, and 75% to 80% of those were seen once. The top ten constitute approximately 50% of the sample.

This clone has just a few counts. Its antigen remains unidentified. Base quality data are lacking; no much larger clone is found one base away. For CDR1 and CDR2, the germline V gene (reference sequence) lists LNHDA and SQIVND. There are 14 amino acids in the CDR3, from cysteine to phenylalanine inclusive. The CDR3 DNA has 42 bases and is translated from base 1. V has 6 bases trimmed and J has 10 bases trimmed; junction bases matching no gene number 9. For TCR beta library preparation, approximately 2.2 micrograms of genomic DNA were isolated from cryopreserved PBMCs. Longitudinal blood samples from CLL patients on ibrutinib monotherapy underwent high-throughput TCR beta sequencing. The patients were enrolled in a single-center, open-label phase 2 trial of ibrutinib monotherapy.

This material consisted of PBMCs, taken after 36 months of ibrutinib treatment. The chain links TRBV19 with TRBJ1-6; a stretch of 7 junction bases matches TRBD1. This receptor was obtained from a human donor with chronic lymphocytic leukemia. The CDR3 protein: CASSLGPGGSPLHF. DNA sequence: TGTGCCAGTAGCCTGGGACCAGGGGGATCACCCCTCCACTTT.